This TCR beta chain was retrieved from a study of shared clonotypes between healthy human individuals. Study context: The study used three CD4 naive, three CD4 memory, two CD8 naive and one CD8 memory plate per donor.

The V gene's germline CDR1 is MDHEN and CDR2 SYDVKM. Trimming left V 5 bases short and J 4 bases short, with 9 bases between. CDR3 size: 12 residues. Each PCR replicate from the sorted subsets contained around 0.2 ug DNA, which is 25,000 to 30,000 T cell genomes. Profiled with immunoSEQ multiplex PCR; TCRdb holds only in-frame clones, not every one. The profile shows around 2,000,000 clones, less than 95% of them singletons. The naive CD8 fraction comprised CD45RO-negative cells positively selected for CCR7 and excluded terminally differentiated effector memory CD45RA+ cells. The donors, all of them Caucasian adults, lived in Nashville, Tennessee. Whole-study results and caveats: An expected dependence of interdonor clonotype sharing on sequencing depth was noted.

On this clone: Its antigen is unknown.

This TCR was recovered from a man younger than 35 in good health. The gene calls are TRBV28 and TRBJ2-7; D not resolved. Sequencing input: naive CD8+ T cells sorted from blood. CDR3 sequence: CASSQIGYEQYF. The DNA of the CDR3 is TGTGCCAGCAGTCAAATCGGTTACGAGCAGTACTTC.